The 21 T cell receptor beta chains in this list originate from one sample, sequenced in a study of HIV-infected children after antiretroviral therapy interruption (dated by TCRdb to the late 2010s). Library construction relied on 3' RACE. The run used an Illumina MiSeq. TCR libraries were constructed from RNA with a 3' RACE protocol that used unique molecular identifiers to correct for PCR amplification bias. The public reads were reprocessed in TCRdb via fastp at Q25 and MiXCR, keeping in-frame beta chains. Here each entry gathers all rows of one CDR3 protein and keeps the most common genes and DNA. This sample is represented by roughly 16,000 distinct CDR3 sequences; more than 3% of them were singletons. The ten largest clones take up 30% to 40% of the sample. The sample's treatment or condition, from its label and the paper: PENTA 11 planned treatment interruption arm or continuous ART arm. The specimen comprised CD45RO+ CD8+ T cells from PBMCs, pooled from several time points, sampled from a donor given antiretroviral therapy, either interrupted or continuous. Taken with the paper, the label for cell subset or site translates to: memory CD8+ CD45RO+ CD45RA- T cells. The receptors come from a pool of human donors with HIV.

In this sample, this clonotype turned up many times. The gene calls are TRBV29-1 and TRBJ2-3; TRBD1 matches 7 bases. CDR3 length equals 14 residues. CDR1 is SQVTM, CDR2 ANQGSEA, per germline. V was pared by 6 bases and J by 5 bases, with 11 bases of the junction left unmatched. The CDR3 reads CSVEQRQGQDTQYF. CDR3 bases: TGCAGCGTCGAACAGCGACAGGGCCAAGATACGCAGTATTTT.

This clonotype was picked up many times. The J gene is TRBJ2-5, the V gene TRBV27; tentatively, D is TRBD2 (6 bases). Germline V CDR1 and CDR2: MNHEY, SMNVEV (reference sequence). V lost 5 bases to trimming and J lost 1 base, with 11 bases between them. The CDR3 is 14 residues long. In nucleotides, the CDR3 is TGTGCCAGCAGTGATTATAGCGGCCAAGAGACCCAGTACTTC. Translating it yields CASSDYSGQETQYF.

This clonotype showed up many times. The chain employs TRBV20-1 and TRBJ2-7, with 13 bases aligning to TRBD2. With V trimmed by 1 base and J by 5 bases, 5 bases remained unmatched. The CDR3 is 15 amino acids. Germline CDR1 is DFQATT and CDR2 is SNEGSKA (reference sequence). The chain's CDR3 is CSARGTSGGIDEQYF. The CDR3 DNA reads TGCAGTGCTAGAGGGACTAGCGGGGGTATCGACGAGCAGTACTTC.

This clonotype was observed at least ten times. This chain connects TRBV4-2 to TRBJ2-3; 9 bases are shared with TRBD2. CDR3 length: 16 amino acids. Germline values: CDR1 LGHNA, CDR2 YNFKEQ. V lost 0 bases to trimming and J lost 4 bases; unmatched junction nucleotides: 5. CDR3 loop: CASSQDLRGGPDTQYF. CDR3 DNA sequence: TGTGCCAGCAGCCAAGATCTGCGGGGGGGCCCAGATACGCAGTATTTT.

This clonotype occurred many times. This chain links TRBV6-4 with TRBJ2-6; no reliable D call. V dropped 8 bases and J dropped 0 bases, with 8 bases sitting between them. Germline loops: CDR1 MRHNA, CDR2 SNTAGT. The CDR3 sequence is 14 residues long. The CDR3, as DNA: TGTGCCAGCGGCGATGGCTCTGGGGCCAACGTCCTGACTTTC. Translating gives CASGDGSGANVLTF.

This clonotype appeared many times. The V gene is TRBV5-1, the J gene TRBJ2-7; no reliable D call. The CDR3 sequence is 14 residues long. Germline V gives CDR1 SGHRS, CDR2 YFSETQ. The ends were cut back, 2 bases at V and 0 bases at J, with 9 bases in the middle. DNA of the CDR3: TGCGCCAGCAGCTTACACGGAAGCTCCTACGAGCAGTACTTC. This encodes CASSLHGSSYEQYF. Drawing the rest from reference TRBV5-1 and TRBJ2-7, the complete variable domain is KAGVTQTPRYLIKTRGQQVTLSCSPISGHRSVSWYQQTPGQGLQFLFEYFSETQRNKGNFPGRFSGRQFSNSRSEMNVSTLELGDSALYLCASSLHGSSYEQYFGPGTRLTVT.

This clonotype was counted many times. The rearrangement uses TRBV6-2 or TRBV6-3 and TRBJ2-1, with 8 bases lining up with TRBD1. From germline, CDR1 is MNHEY and CDR2 SVGEGT. Losses at the gene ends were 5 bases for V and 9 bases for J; bases not matched to a gene: 6. This CDR3 is built from 13 residues. The DNA for the CDR3 is TGTGCCAGCAGTCTTCAGGGGGCGGGTGAGCAGTTCTTC. Translating gives CASSLQGAGEQFF.

This clonotype has just a few counts. The chain links TRBV24-1 to TRBJ2-1; 11 bases align to TRBD2. V was clipped by 7 bases and J by 6 bases; unmatched bases: 10. CDR1 and CDR2 from the germline V gene are KGHDR and SFDVKD. CDR3 length equals 16 residues. The CDR3: CATRGFSGGATNEQFF. In DNA form, the CDR3 reads TGTGCCACCAGAGGATTTAGCGGGGGGGCCACCAATGAGCAGTTCTTC.

This clonotype was picked up many times. J is TRBJ2-7 and V is TRBV28, with D unresolved. This CDR3 is built from 15 residues. Germline values: CDR1 MDHEN, CDR2 SYDVKM. V lost 6 bases and J lost 2, with 17 bases in between. The CDR3 loop is CASSPPALRAYEQYF. Written as DNA, the CDR3 is TGTGCCAGCAGCCCGCCGGCCCTTAGAGCCTACGAGCAGTACTTC.

This clonotype has ten or more counts. The chain couples TRBV10-2 to TRBJ2-7; 8 nucleotides line up with TRBD2. The CDR3 sequence is 14 residues long. J was trimmed by 4 bases and V by 5 bases; bases with no gene match: 7. From germline, CDR1 is WSHSY and CDR2 SAAADI. The CDR3 reads CASSYSGTRYEQYF. The CDR3 DNA follows: TGCGCCAGCAGTTACTCCGGGACTAGATACGAGCAGTACTTC.

This clonotype was picked up many times. The chain employs TRBV28 and TRBJ2-7, with a tentative D call TRBD1 (5 bases). Germline V gene data show CDR1 as MDHEN and CDR2 as SYDVKM. V was clipped by 3 bases and J by 5 bases, with 5 bases between them. The CDR3 extends over 11 amino acids. The CDR3 protein is CASSFRDEQYF. The DNA for the CDR3 is TGTGCCAGCAGTTTCAGGGACGAGCAGTACTTC. Complete variable domain (other parts from reference TRBV28 and TRBJ2-7): DVKVTQSSRYLVKRTGEKVFLECVQDMDHENMFWYRQDPGLGLRLIYFSYDVKMKEKGDIPEGYSVSREKKERFSLILESASTNQTSMYLCASSFRDEQYFGPGTRLTVT.

This clonotype was detected ten times or more. V usage is TRBV6-2 or TRBV6-3 and J usage is TRBJ2-2; D is undetermined. CDR3 size: 12 residues. V shed 4 bases and J shed 4 bases, with 4 bases lying between them. Germline CDR1 MNHEY, CDR2 SVGEGT. CDR3 nucleotides: TGTGCCAGCAGTTCCGGCACCGGGGAGCTGTTTTTT. Translating gives CASSSGTGELFF.

This clonotype was detected ten times or more. The CDR3 reads CASSLLYGTSGDTDTQYF. The CDR3 bases are TGTGCCAGCAGCCTGCTTTATGGGACTAGCGGGGACACAGATACGCAGTATTTT. The chain is built from TRBV7-2 and TRBJ2-3; 13 bases fit TRBD2. The CDR3 runs 18 residues. Germline V gives CDR1 SGHTA, CDR2 FQGNSA. Trimming cost V 5 bases and J 2 bases; bases outside gene matches: 10.

This clonotype was counted a few times. This chain connects TRBV5-1 to TRBJ2-1, with a possible D match to TRBD2 (7 bases). The CDR3 spans 15 residues. Germline values: CDR1 SGHRS, CDR2 YFSETQ. Trimming left V 1 base short and J 3 bases short, with 11 bases between. The CDR3: CASSLNGGRYNEQFF. As DNA, the CDR3 is TGCGCCAGCAGCTTGAACGGGGGGCGCTACAATGAGCAGTTCTTC.

This clonotype occurred many times. V and J are TRBV11-2 and TRBJ2-5; 10 positions agree with TRBD2. CDR1 SGHAT and CDR2 FQNNGV come from the germline V gene. The CDR3 has 16 amino acids. Unmatched junction bases numbered 6, after V lost 1 base and J lost 4 bases. The chain's CDR3 is CASSLASGGAGETQYF. In DNA, the CDR3 is TGTGCCAGCAGCTTAGCCAGCGGGGGGGCGGGAGAGACCCAGTACTTC.

At least ten counts were recorded for this clonotype. The V call is TRBV3-1, the J call TRBJ2-1; 7 nucleotides line up with TRBD2. This CDR3 spans 15 amino acids. The V and J ends lost 3 bases and 3 bases, in that order; junction bases with no gene match: 5. Germline V gene sequence: CDR1 LGHDT, CDR2 YNNKEL (reference sequence). The CDR3 coding sequence is TGTGCCAGCAGCCAGAGCGGGGATGTCTACAATGAGCAGTTCTTC. Its translation is CASSQSGDVYNEQFF.

The sample holds many counts of this clonotype. The chain has TRBV28 and TRBJ1-5; D perhaps matches TRBD1 (5 bases). CDR3 size: 15 residues. The germline CDR1 and CDR2 sequences are MDHEN and SYDVKM. Trimming took off 2 bases at V and 1 base at J, with 9 bases between the two ends. The CDR3 loop reads CASSLGATSNQPQHF. CDR3 nucleotides: TGTGCCAGCAGTTTAGGGGCAACGAGCAATCAGCCCCAGCATTTT.

This clonotype was seen ten or more times. The chain has TRBV12-5 and TRBJ1-5; D possibly corresponds to TRBD1 (5 bases). The CDR3 runs to 12 residues. Trimming left V 5 bases short and J 5 bases short, with 7 bases between. Germline V lookup: CDR1 LGHNT, CDR2 FRNRAP. The CDR3 region has the DNA TGTGCTAGTGGTCCGGGGGATCAGCCCCAGCATTTT. Its translation: CASGPGDQPQHF.

This chain's CDR3 is CASSLAPSGGSIGELFF. In DNA form, the CDR3 reads TGTGCCAGCAGCTTAGCCCCTAGCGGGGGGTCTATCGGGGAGCTGTTTTTT. The V and J genes are TRBV11-2 and TRBJ2-2; TRBD2 agrees at 11 bases. The germline V gene has CDR1 SGHAT and CDR2 FQNNGV. The CDR3 covers 17 residues. V dropped 1 base and J dropped 7; count of bases not matched to a gene: 8.

This clonotype was seen more than once but under ten times. Written as DNA, the CDR3 is TGTGCCAGCAGTTTACGCTCAATTTACTACGAGCAGTACTTC. Translated, it gives CASSLRSIYYEQYF. The chain carries TRBV12-3 or TRBV12-4 and TRBJ2-7; D is unresolved. Deletions cut 2 bases from V and 3 bases from J, with 11 bases between. This CDR3 has 14 residues.

This clonotype was picked up many times. V and J are TRBV10-2 and TRBJ2-3; 8 nucleotides line up with TRBD2. Looked up from germline, CDR1 is WSHSY and CDR2 is SAAADI. This CDR3 is built from 14 residues. After removal of 6 bases from V and 0 bases from J, the junction contained 2 bases not matched to a gene. The CDR3 sequence is CASRAGASTDTQYF. CDR3 DNA: TGCGCCAGCAGAGCGGGGGCGAGCACAGATACGCAGTATTTT.